This entry concerns a single TCR beta chain. Its specificity is unknown. The record originates from a study of metastatic and nonmetastatic thyroid tumors. The overall study: Repertoires of blood and of tissue (tumor or nodule) from malignant and benign thyroid patients were compared.

Study-wide points: The reported finding was significantly higher TCR beta diversity in malignant thyroid tumors relative to benign nodules, in blood and tumor.

Patients had received no treatment of any kind before thyroid surgery. The CDR3 is 14 amino acids. Germline CDR1 MDHEN, CDR2 SYDVKM. V lost 2 bases and J lost 7, with 9 bases in between. From the PCR reads, TCRdb re-called clones with MiXCR. This table holds just over 20,000 clones, approximately 34% found once. The chain links TRBV28 to TRBJ1-6, with D hard to call. The sequence derives from a female donor with papillary thyroid cancer or a benign thyroid nodule (not recorded which). Some clones in this sample may be carry-over from other donors' samples. The sample consisted of tumor tissue. The CDR3: CASSLNGYNSPLHF. CDR3 bases: TGTGCCAGCAGTTTAAACGGGTACAATTCACCCCTCCACTTT.